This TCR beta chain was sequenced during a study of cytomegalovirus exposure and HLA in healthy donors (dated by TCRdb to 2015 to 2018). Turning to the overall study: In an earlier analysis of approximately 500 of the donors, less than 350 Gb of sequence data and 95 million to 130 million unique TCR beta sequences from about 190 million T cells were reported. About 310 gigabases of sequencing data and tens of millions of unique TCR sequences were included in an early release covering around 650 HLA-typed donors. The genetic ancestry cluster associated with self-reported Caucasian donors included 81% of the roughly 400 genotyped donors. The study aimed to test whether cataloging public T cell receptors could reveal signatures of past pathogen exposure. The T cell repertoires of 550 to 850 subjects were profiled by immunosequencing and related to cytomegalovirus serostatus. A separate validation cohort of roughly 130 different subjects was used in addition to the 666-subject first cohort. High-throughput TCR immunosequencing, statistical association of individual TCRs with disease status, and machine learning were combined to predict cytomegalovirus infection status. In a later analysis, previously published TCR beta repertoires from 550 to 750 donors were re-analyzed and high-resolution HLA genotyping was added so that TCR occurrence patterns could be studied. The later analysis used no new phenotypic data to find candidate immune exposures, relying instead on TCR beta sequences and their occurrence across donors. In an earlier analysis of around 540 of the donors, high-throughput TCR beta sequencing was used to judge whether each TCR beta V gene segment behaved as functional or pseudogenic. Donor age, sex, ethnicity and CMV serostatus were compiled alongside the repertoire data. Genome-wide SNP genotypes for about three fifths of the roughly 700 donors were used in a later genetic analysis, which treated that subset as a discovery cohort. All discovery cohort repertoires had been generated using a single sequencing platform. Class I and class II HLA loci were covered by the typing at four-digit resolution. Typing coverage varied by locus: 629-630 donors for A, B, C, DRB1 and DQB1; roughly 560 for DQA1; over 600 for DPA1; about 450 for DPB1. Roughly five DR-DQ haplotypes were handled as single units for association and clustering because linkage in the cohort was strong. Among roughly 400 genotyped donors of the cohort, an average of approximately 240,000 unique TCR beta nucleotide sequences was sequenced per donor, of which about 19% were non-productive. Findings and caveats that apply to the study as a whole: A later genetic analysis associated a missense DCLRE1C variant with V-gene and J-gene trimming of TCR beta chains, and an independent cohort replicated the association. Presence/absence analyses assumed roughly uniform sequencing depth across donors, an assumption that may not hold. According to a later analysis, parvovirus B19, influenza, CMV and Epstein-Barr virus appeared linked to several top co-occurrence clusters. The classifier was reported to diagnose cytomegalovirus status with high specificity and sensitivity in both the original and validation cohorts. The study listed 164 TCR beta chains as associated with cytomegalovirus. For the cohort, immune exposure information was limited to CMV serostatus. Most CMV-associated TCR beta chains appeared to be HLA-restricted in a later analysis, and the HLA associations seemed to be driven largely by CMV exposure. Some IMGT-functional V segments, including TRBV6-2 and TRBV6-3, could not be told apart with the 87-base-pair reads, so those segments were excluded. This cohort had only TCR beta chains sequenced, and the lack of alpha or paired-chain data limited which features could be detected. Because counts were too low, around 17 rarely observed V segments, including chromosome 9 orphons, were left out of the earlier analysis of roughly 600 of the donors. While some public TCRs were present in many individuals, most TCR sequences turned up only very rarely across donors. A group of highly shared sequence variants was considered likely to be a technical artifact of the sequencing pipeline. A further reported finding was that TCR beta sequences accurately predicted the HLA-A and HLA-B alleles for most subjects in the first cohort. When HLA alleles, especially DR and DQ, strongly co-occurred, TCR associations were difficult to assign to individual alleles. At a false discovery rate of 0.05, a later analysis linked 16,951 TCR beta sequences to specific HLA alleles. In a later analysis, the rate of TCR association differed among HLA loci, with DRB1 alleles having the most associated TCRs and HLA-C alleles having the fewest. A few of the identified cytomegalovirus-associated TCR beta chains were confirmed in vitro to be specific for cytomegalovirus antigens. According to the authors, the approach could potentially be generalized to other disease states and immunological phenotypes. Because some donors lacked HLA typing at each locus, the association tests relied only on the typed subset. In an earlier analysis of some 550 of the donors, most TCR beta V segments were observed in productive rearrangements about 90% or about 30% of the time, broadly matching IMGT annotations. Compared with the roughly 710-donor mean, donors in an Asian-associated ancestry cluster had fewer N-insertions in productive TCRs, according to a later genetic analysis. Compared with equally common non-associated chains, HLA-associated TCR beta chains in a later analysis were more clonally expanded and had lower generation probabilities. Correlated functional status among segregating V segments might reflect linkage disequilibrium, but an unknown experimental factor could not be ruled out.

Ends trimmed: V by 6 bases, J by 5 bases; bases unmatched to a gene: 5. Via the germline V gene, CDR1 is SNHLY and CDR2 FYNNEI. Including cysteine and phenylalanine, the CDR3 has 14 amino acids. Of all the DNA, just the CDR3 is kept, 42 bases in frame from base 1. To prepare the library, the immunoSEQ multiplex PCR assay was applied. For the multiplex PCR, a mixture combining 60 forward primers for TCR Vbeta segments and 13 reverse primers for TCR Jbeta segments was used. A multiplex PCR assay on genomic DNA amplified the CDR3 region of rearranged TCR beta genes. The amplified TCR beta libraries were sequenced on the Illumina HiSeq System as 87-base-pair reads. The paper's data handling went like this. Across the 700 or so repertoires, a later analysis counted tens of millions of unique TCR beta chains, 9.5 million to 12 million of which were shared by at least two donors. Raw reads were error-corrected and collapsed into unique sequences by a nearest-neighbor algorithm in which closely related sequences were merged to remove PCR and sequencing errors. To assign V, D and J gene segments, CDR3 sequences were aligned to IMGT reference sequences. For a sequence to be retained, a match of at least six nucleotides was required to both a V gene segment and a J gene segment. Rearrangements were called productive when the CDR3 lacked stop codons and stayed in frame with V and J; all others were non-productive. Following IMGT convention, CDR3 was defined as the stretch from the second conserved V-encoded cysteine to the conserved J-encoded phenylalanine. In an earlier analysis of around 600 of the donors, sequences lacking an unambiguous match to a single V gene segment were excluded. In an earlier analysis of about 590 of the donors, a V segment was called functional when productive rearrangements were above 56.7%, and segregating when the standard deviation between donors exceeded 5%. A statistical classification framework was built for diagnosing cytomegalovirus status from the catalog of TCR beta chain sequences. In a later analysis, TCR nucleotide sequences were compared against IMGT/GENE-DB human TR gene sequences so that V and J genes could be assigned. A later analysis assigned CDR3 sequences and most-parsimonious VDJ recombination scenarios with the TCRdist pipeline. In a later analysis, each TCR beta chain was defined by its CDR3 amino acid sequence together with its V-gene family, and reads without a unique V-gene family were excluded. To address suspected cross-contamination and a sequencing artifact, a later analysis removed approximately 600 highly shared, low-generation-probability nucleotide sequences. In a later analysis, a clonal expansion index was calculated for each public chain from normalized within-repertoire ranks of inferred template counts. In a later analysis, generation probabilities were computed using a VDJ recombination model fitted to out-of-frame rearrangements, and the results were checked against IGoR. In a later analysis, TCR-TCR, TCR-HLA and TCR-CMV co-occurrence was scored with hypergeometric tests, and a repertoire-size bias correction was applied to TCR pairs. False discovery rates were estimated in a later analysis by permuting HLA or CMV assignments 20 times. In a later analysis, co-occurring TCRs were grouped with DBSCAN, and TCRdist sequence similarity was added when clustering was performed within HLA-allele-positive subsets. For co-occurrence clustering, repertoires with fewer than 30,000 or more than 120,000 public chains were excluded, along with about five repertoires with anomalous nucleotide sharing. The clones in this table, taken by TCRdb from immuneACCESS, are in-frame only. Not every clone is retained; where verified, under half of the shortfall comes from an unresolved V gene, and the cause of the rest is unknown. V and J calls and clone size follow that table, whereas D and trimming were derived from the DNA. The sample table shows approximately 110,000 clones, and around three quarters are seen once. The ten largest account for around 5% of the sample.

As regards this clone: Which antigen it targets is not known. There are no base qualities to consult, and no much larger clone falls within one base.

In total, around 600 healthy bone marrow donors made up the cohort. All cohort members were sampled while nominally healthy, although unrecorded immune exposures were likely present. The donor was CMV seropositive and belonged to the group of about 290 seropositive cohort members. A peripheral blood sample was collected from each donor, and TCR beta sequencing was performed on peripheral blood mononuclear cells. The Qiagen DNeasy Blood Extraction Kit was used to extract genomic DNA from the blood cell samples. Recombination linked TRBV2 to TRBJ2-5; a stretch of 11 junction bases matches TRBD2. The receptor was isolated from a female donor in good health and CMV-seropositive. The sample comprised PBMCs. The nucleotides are TGTGCCAGCAGATCGCGACTAGCGGGGGAGACCCAGTACTTC. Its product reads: CASRSRLAGETQYF.